Each of the 15 T cell receptor beta chains below was sequenced from the same sample in a study of identical twins. Via MiXCR, TCRdb re-called the 5' RACE reads, giving one row per CDR3 protein. The sample records 1.5 million to 2 million distinct CDR3 sequences, 32% being singletons. The sample comprised cord blood. Receptors originate from a newborn girl in good health.

This chain connects TRBV20-1 to TRBJ2-1; D not certain. CDR3 length: 10 amino acids. The V end lost 3 bases, the J end lost 10 bases, and 7 bases lay between the germline ends. Looked up from germline, CDR1 is DFQATT and CDR2 is SNEGSKA (reference sequence). DNA of the CDR3: TGCAGTGCTAGCCGCAAGGAGCAGTTCTTC. Encoded protein: CSASRKEQFF.

This clonotype occurred once. The chain employs TRBV20-1 and TRBJ1-2, with a possible D match to TRBD1 (5 bases). V was trimmed by 7 bases and J by 0 bases, leaving 12 bases between them. CDR1 is DFQATT and CDR2 is SNEGSKA in the germline V gene (reference sequence). This CDR3 spans 13 amino acids. The CDR3 DNA sequence: TGCAGTGTCCGACAGAGTACTAACTATGGCTACACCTTC. It specifies CSVRQSTNYGYTF.

This chain joins TRBV2 and TRBJ2-1; perhaps D is TRBD1 or TRBD2 (6 bases each). The J call may be incorrect, as the DNA end agrees better with TRBJ2-7. The CDR3 runs 17 residues. The germline gives CDR1 SNHLY, CDR2 FYNNEI. CDR3 in DNA: TGTGCCAGCAGTGAAGAGGACGGGGGCCACTCCTACAATGAGCAGTACTTC. Amino acids: CASSEEDGGHSYNEQYF.

A note on this clonotype: This may be a read error: a much more frequent sequence differs by one nucleotide. The CDR3 loop reads CASSNTGGSYEQFF. Written as DNA, the CDR3 is TGTGCCAGCAGTAACACAGGGGGCTCCTACGAGCAGTTCTTC. This sequence joins TRBV28 and TRBJ2-1; TRBD1 aligns across 9 bases. Germline V CDR1 and CDR2: MDHEN, SYDVKM. V trimming: 5 bases; J trimming: 10 bases; junction bases outside the gene matches: 9. This CDR3 region has 14 residues.

V usage is TRBV6-5 and J usage is TRBJ2-1, with TRBD2 as a possible D gene (6 bases). The CDR3 spans 15 residues. V was clipped by 2 bases and J by 10 bases, with 18 bases between them. Per the germline V gene, CDR1 is MNHEY and CDR2 is SVGAGI. This CDR3 reads CASSYVPHKEGEQFF. In nucleotides, the CDR3 is TGTGCCAGCAGTTACGTTCCCCACAAGGAGGGCGAGCAGTTCTTC.

This clonotype occurred once. Its ends do not fully match the called genes, so a read error is possible. The chain uses TRBV7-7 and TRBJ2-2; no reliable D call. CDR3 length: 13 amino acids. Germline V CDR1 and CDR2: SSHAT, FNYEAQ (reference sequence). The CDR3 region has the DNA TGTGCTAGCAGTACCGCGAACACCGGGGAGCTGTTTTTT. This translates into CASSTANTGELFF.

V and J are TRBV2 and TRBJ2-5; no reliable D call. Germline V lookup: CDR1 SNHLY, CDR2 FYNNEI. V gave up 7 bases and J gave up 0 bases, with 12 bases separating them. The CDR3 spans 14 residues. This CDR3 reads CASTQRPYQETQYF. CDR3 nucleotides: TGTGCCAGCACTCAACGGCCTTACCAAGAGACCCAGTACTTC.

This clonotype is a singleton in its sample. Written as DNA, the CDR3 is TGTGCCAGCAGCCACAGGGCTGGCGAGCAGTACTTC. As protein: CASSHRAGEQYF. The chain employs TRBV11-2 and TRBJ2-5; the D gene is possibly TRBD1 (6 bases). The J call could be wrong; TRBJ2-7 is a better fit for the DNA end. CDR1 is SGHAT and CDR2 is FQNNGV in the germline V gene. The CDR3 loop spans 12 amino acids.

The V gene is TRBV25-1, the J gene TRBJ2-5; perhaps TRBD1 as D (5 bases). CDR1 and CDR2 from the germline V gene are MGHDK and SYGVNS. This CDR3 is 15 amino acids long. Between the trimmed V and J ends, which lost 3 bases and 1 base, there was a span of 12 bases. The CDR3, as DNA: TGTGCCAGCAGTGACCACAGGATCCTCCAAGAGACCCAGTACTTC. It yields the protein CASSDHRILQETQYF. The whole variable domain, remainder taken from reference TRBV25-1 and TRBJ2-5, is EADIYQTPRYLVIGTGKKITLECSQTMGHDKMYWYQQDPGMELHLIHYSYGVNSTEKGDLSSESTVSRIRTEHFPLTLESARPSHTSQYLCASSDHRILQETQYFGPGTRLLVL.

This clonotype has only a few counts. The chain couples TRBV29-1 to TRBJ2-3; 8 bases line up with TRBD2. The trim removed 2 bases at V and 5 bases at J, leaving 6 bases unmatched. Germline CDR1 and CDR2: SQVTM and ANQGSEA. The CDR3 covers 14 residues. The chain's CDR3 is CSVELREGQDTQYF. In DNA form, the CDR3 reads TGCAGCGTTGAACTTCGGGAGGGTCAAGATACGCAGTATTTT.

V and J are TRBV29-1 and TRBJ2-3, with D maybe TRBD1 (6 bases). The germline CDR1 and CDR2 sequences are SQVTM and ANQGSEA. There are 13 residues in the CDR3. The V end lost 5 bases, the J end lost 2 bases, and 11 bases lay between the germline ends. The CDR3 spells CSVPGTNTDTQYF. The DNA for the CDR3 is TGCAGCGTTCCCGGGACAAACACAGATACGCAGTATTTT.

The gene calls are TRBV13 and TRBJ2-1; 7 nucleotides align to TRBD2. CDR1 is PRHDT and CDR2 is FYEKMQ in the germline V gene (reference sequence). The CDR3 sequence is 19 residues long. The junction had 16 bases not matched to a gene; V was cut back by 5 bases and J by 0 bases. For the CDR3, the DNA is TGTGCCAGCAGCCTACGCCTTTTTCTAGCGGAGAGCTCCTACAATGAGCAGTTCTTC. Protein sequence: CASSLRLFLAESSYNEQFF.

The chain uses TRBV7-2 and TRBJ2-7, with D possibly being TRBD1 or TRBD2 (6 bases each). This CDR3 has 17 amino acids. Trimming took 3 bases from V and 0 from J, leaving 18 bases between them. CDR1 and CDR2 (germline): SGHTA, FQGNSA. The CDR3 DNA is TGTGCCAGCAGCTTGCGTTGGTGGGGGGCTAGCTCCTACGAGCAGTACTTC. Its protein is CASSLRWWGASSYEQYF. The full variable domain, rest sourced from reference TRBV7-2 and TRBJ2-7, is GAGVSQSPSNKVTEKGKDVELRCDPISGHTALYWYRQSLGQGLEFLIYFQGNSAPDKSGLPSDRFSAERTGGSVSTLTIQRTQQEDSAVYLCASSLRWWGASSYEQYFGPGTRLTVT.

The chain couples TRBV5-1 to TRBJ2-3; 10 bases match TRBD1. Germline CDR1 and CDR2: SGHRS and YFSETQ. The CDR3 runs to 16 residues. The J segment lost 1 base and the V segment lost 2 bases, leaving 4 bases of the junction unmatched. This chain's CDR3 is CASSFSGTGGTDTQYF. CDR3 nucleotide sequence: TGCGCCAGCAGCTTCTCCGGGACAGGGGGCACAGATACGCAGTATTTT.

The CDR3 spells CASSLVGGEQYV. CDR3 bases: TGTGCCAGCAGCTTAGTCGGGGGCGAGCAGTACGTC. The chain is built from TRBV11-2 and TRBJ2-7; D is possibly TRBD2 (6 bases). V dropped 1 base and J dropped 6 bases, with 7 bases sitting between them. Germline CDR1 reads SGHAT; CDR2 reads FQNNGV. The CDR3 loop spans 12 amino acids.